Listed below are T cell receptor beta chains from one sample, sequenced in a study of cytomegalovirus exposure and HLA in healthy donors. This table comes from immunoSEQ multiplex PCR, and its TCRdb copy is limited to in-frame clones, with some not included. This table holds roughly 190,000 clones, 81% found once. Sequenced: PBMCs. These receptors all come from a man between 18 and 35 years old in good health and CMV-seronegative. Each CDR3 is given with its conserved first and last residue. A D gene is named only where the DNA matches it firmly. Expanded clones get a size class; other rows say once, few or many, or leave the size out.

TGTGCCAGCAGCCACGCACGTCAACTAGCGGGAGTGGAAGAGCAGTACTTC,CASSHARQLAGVEEQYF,TRBV14,-,TRBD2,TRBJ2-7
TGTGCCATCAGTGAGGAGCGGGGGCGCATTAACTATGGCTACACCTTC,CAISEERGRINYGYTF,TRBV10-3,few,-,TRBJ1-2
TGCGCCAGCAGCCAAGCCCCCAGGACTAGCGGCTATGACATTCAGTACTTC,CASSQAPRTSGYDIQYF,TRBV4-1,few,TRBD2,TRBJ2-4
TGTGCCAGCAGCTTAGCGGGGTCCCAGCCCCAGCATTTT,CASSLAGSQPQHF,TRBV11-2,-,-,TRBJ1-5
TGCGCCAGCAGCCAAGATGAGGACAGGGTCTACGAGCAGTACTTC,CASSQDEDRVYEQYF,TRBV4-3,-,TRBD1,TRBJ2-7
TGTGCCAGTAGTCCCCTGGACAGCTACACCGGGGAGCTGTTTTTT,CASSPLDSYTGELFF,TRBV19,-,-,TRBJ2-2
TGTGCCAGTAGTATTGGGACTAGCGGTTCCTACGAGCAGTACTTC,CASSIGTSGSYEQYF,TRBV19,few,TRBD2,TRBJ2-7
TGTGCCAGCAGCGCGCGGTACACAGGCTACGAGCAGTACTTC,CASSARYTGYEQYF,TRBV9,-,-,TRBJ2-7
TGTGCCTGGAGGACAGGGGGCGGCTACGAGCAGTACTTC,CAWRTGGGYEQYF,TRBV30,-,TRBD1,TRBJ2-7
TGTGCCAGCTCACCTCAGGGAACTAGCGGGAGGCCCTCCTACAATGAGCAGTTCTTC,CASSPQGTSGRPSYNEQFF,TRBV18,-,TRBD2,TRBJ2-1
TGTGCCAGCAGCTTAGGTCCTAGCGGTTACGAGCAGTACTTC,CASSLGPSGYEQYF,TRBV7-2,-,TRBD2,TRBJ2-7
TGTGCCAGCTCACAAAGCGGGAGGGCCGCCTACGAGCAGTACTTC,CASSQSGRAAYEQYF,TRBV18,once,TRBD2,TRBJ2-7
TGTGCCAGCAGGTCGGGGAGAGGGCAATCACCCCTCCACTTT,CASRSGRGQSPLHF,TRBV6-5,once,-,TRBJ1-6
TGTGCCAGCAGTGCCCAGGGCGGGGACACCTTC,CASSAQGGDTF,TRBV6-1,-,-,TRBJ1-2
TGTGCCAGCGTTGCCGCGTCGCCGGGGAAGGGAGGATATACGCAGTATTTT,CASVAASPGKGGYTQYF,TRBV19,-,-,TRBJ2-3
TGTGCCATCAGTGAGCCGGGACAGGGGGATGAGGAGCAGTACTTC,CAISEPGQGDEEQYF,TRBV10-3,once,TRBD1,TRBJ2-5